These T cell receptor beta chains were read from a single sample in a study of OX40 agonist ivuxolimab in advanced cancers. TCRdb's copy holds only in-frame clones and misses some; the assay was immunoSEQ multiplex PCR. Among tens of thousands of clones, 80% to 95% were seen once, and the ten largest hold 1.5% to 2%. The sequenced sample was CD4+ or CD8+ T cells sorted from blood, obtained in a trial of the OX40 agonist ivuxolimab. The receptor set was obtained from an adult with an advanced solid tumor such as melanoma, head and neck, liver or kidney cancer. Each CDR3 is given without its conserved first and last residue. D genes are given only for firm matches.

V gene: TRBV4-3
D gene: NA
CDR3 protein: ASSQPPAGQNTGELF

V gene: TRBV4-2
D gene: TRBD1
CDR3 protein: ASSQVGQVSGNTIY

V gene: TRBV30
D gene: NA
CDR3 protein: AWSHSLSGANVLT

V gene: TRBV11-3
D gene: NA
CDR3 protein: ASSRLGPSYEQY

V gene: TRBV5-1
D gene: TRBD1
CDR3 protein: ASSRDRGNEKLF

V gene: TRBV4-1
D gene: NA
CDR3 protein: ASSRHSGASNQPQH

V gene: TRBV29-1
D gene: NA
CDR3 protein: SVMTGGTEAF

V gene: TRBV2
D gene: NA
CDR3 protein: ASRSSYEQY

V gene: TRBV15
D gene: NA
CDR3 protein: ATSRGGGYGYT

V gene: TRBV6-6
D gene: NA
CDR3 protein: ASSYVGKGFPEAF

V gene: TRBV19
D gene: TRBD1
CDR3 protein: ASSIDRQGGGYGYT

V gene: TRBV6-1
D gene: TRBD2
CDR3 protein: ASSQGPGLASSYEQY

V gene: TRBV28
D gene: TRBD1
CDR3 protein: ASTPTGTNYGYT